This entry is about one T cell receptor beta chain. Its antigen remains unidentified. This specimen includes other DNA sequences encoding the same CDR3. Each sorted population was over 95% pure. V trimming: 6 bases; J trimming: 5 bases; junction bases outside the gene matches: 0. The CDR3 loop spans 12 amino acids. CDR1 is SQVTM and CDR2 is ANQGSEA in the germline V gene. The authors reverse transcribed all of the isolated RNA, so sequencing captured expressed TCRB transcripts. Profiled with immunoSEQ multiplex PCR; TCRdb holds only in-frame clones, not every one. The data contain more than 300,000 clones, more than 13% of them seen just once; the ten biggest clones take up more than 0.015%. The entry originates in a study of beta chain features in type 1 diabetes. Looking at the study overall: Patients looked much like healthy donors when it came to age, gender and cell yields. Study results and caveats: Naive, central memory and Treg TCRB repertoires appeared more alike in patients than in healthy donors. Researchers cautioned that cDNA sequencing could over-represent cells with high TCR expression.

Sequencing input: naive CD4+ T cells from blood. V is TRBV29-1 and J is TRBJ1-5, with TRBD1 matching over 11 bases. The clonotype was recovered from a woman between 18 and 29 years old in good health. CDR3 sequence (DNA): TGCAGCGTGGGACAGGGGGATCAGCCCCAGCATTTT. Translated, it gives CSVGQGDQPQHF.